The rows below give T cell receptor beta chains drawn from one sample of a study of PD-L1 blockade in urothelial cancer. Profiled with immunoSEQ multiplex PCR; TCRdb holds only in-frame clones, not every one. Seen here are some 110,000 clones, less than 95% observed once, and the top ten hold less than 4.5%. The sample consisted of PBMCs, taken around atezolizumab (anti-PD-L1) treatment. These TCRs come from a man aged 55 to 70 with urothelial cancer. The CDR3 runs from the conserved cysteine through the conserved F or W. D genes are given only for firm matches. Size is omitted from some rows. Given values are once, few, many or a class for expanded clones.

abundance	v_gene	d_gene	j_gene	CDR3nt	CDR3aa
-	TRBV27	-	TRBJ1-2	TGTGCCAGCAGTTTGAGCAGGAACTATGGCTACACCTTC	CASSLSRNYGYTF
-	TRBV2	-	TRBJ2-5	TGTGCCAACTCAGGGTTAGAAGAGACCCAGTACTTC	CANSGLEETQYF
-	TRBV7-8	-	TRBJ1-1	TGTGCCAGCAGCTTTTTCTTATCCCCGAGCACGGGGGGCATTGTGGCTGAAGCTTTCTTT	CASSFFLSPSTGGIVAEAFF
-	TRBV4-1	-	TRBJ1-5	TGCGCCAGCAGCCAAGATGTAGGAGGCAATCAGCCCCAGCATTTT	CASSQDVGGNQPQHF
-	TRBV9	-	TRBJ2-2	TGTGCCAGCTCCAGTATCGGGGGTACTACCACCGGGGAGCTGTTTTTT	CASSSIGGTTTGELFF
-	TRBV6-1	-	TRBJ2-2	TGTGCCAGCAGTGCCGAACAAGCCGGGGAGCTGTTTTTT	CASSAEQAGELFF
-	TRBV7-9	TRBD1	TRBJ2-7	TGTGCCAGCAGCTTCCGGGACAGGGGACACGAGCAGTACTTC	CASSFRDRGHEQYF
-	TRBV7-8	-	TRBJ2-5	TGTGCCAGCAGCCGAAGACAGGTTCAAGAGACCCAGTACTTC	CASSRRQVQETQYF
-	TRBV15	-	TRBJ1-1	TGTGCCACCAGCGGGGCCATCAGCACTGAAGCTTTCTTT	CATSGAISTEAFF
few	TRBV5-1	-	TRBJ2-2	TGCGCCAGCAGCTTGGACGACAGCATGAGGAGTAGGGAGCTGTTTTTT	CASSLDDSMRSRELFF
-	TRBV5-1	TRBD1	TRBJ2-1	TGCGCCAGCAGCTACGGACAGGGCAATGAGCAGTTCTTC	CASSYGQGNEQFF
-	TRBV6-1	-	TRBJ2-6	TGTGCCAGCAGTGAACAACAGGGCTCTGGGGCCAACGTCCTGACTTTC	CASSEQQGSGANVLTF
-	TRBV5-1	-	TRBJ2-4	TGCGCCAGCAGCTTGGTGCCGGGAGACGAAAACATTCAGTACTTC	CASSLVPGDENIQYF
-	TRBV27	-	TRBJ2-5	TGTGCCAGCAGTTTACGGAGGGCACAAGCCCAAGAGACCCAGTACTTC	CASSLRRAQAQETQYF